These 29 T cell receptor beta chains originate from one sample sequenced in a study of Ad26.COV2.S vaccination and SARS-CoV-2 variants. Treatment given: some 20 received Ad26.COV2.S at low or high dose, single or two shots; about 5 received placebo; per-sample allocation not given. Samples analyzed were those drawn on day 63 after the first vaccine or placebo injection. Using immunoSEQ multiplex PCR, the repertoire was profiled, and TCRdb retains in-frame clones only, with some absent. The repertoire has some 300,000 clones, around 83% of them found once; the top ten carry approximately 2%. The material was peripheral blood, obtained in a trial of Ad26.COV2.S vaccine versus placebo. Receptor source: a person aged 18-60 years who received the Ad26.COV2.S COVID-19 vaccine or a placebo.

This chain uses TRBV11-1 with TRBJ1-2; D uncertain. This CDR3 is built from 11 residues. The germline gives CDR1 SGHAT, CDR2 FQDESV (reference sequence). The ends were cut back, 6 bases at V and 8 bases at J, with 10 bases in the middle. The CDR3: CASSARDGYTF. The DNA for the CDR3 is TGTGCCAGCAGTGCACGAGACGGCTACACCTTC.

This chain joins TRBV7-2 and TRBJ2-5; 9 bases map to TRBD1. CDR1 is SGHTA, CDR2 FQGNSA, per germline. The V and J ends lost 5 bases and 5 bases, in that order; junction bases with no gene match: 6. The CDR3 spans 14 residues. As DNA, the CDR3 is TGTGCCAGCAGCCCGGGGACAGGGTACGAGACCCAGTACTTC. This codes for CASSPGTGYETQYF.

The CDR3 DNA reads TGTGCCAGCAGCTGGGGGACAGGGCGGTTGGGGACTGAAGCTTTCTTT. Its protein product is CASSWGTGRLGTEAFF. V is TRBV7-2 and J is TRBJ1-1; 9 bases fit TRBD1. Germline loops: CDR1 SGHTA, CDR2 FQGNSA. V was clipped by 4 bases and J by 5 bases; unmatched bases: 11. The CDR3 extends over 16 amino acids.

This chain connects TRBV14 to TRBJ1-4; TRBD1 is a possible D gene (6 bases). V lost 1 base to trimming and J lost 5 bases, with 14 bases between them. Germline lookup yields CDR1 SGHDN and CDR2 FVKESK. This CDR3 is 16 amino acids long. The CDR3: CASSQVSPGANEKLFF. CDR3 coding DNA: TGTGCCAGCAGCCAAGTCTCTCCGGGGGCAAATGAAAAACTGTTTTTT.

The chain combines TRBV6-2 or TRBV6-3 with TRBJ2-7, with D possibly matching TRBD2 (5 bases). This CDR3 region has 11 residues. Germline V gene sequence: CDR1 MNHEY, CDR2 SVGEGT. The V and J ends lost 3 bases and 8 bases respectively, with 8 bases between them. The DNA for the CDR3 is TGTGCCAGCAGTTATCGAGGGAAGCAGTACTTC. Encoded protein: CASSYRGKQYF.

The gene calls are TRBV3-1 (or the pseudogene TRBV3-2) and TRBJ2-7; 14 nucleotides align to TRBD2. CDR1 and CDR2 (germline): LGHDT, YNNKEL (reference sequence). V dropped 1 base and J dropped 4; count of bases not matched to a gene: 6. The CDR3 extends over 17 amino acids. CDR3 coding DNA: TGTGCCAGCAGCCAAGGACGAGGACTAGCGGGGGGATACGAGCAGTACTTC. It is translated as CASSQGRGLAGGYEQYF.

This clone was counted a few times. The genes are TRBV6-1 and TRBJ1-5; 9 positions match TRBD1. From germline, CDR1 is MNHNS and CDR2 SASEGT. V was pared by 0 bases and J by 9 bases, with 6 bases of the junction left unmatched. The CDR3 contains 15 residues. CDR3 coding DNA: TGTGCCAGCAGTGAAGCGGGACAGGGTTCTGGGCCCCAGCATTTT. This gives the protein CASSEAGQGSGPQHF.

The rearrangement joins TRBV5-1 to TRBJ1-1; D remains ambiguous. Germline CDR1 reads SGHRS; CDR2 reads YFSETQ. The CDR3 totals 13 residues. Trimming shortened V by 1 base and J by 0 bases, and 4 bases separated the two germline ends. CDR3 DNA: TGCGCCAGCAGCTTGATCGTGAACACTGAAGCTTTCTTT. Its translation is CASSLIVNTEAFF. The full variable domain, rest sourced from reference TRBV5-1 and TRBJ1-1, is KAGVTQTPRYLIKTRGQQVTLSCSPISGHRSVSWYQQTPGQGLQFLFEYFSETQRNKGNFPGRFSGRQFSNSRSEMNVSTLELGDSALYLCASSLIVNTEAFFGQGTRLTVV.

The chain links TRBV10-3 to TRBJ1-1; D might be TRBD1 (6 bases). CDR1 ENHRY and CDR2 SYGVKD come from the germline V gene. This CDR3 is built from 13 residues. Trimming pared 6 bases from V and 1 base from J, leaving 9 bases between. The chain's CDR3 is CAISDRQNTEAFF. Here the CDR3 DNA reads TGTGCCATCAGCGACAGGCAGAACACTGAAGCTTTCTTT.

This clone was found a few times. The genes are TRBV19 and TRBJ2-7, with a weak D call TRBD2 (6 bases). This CDR3 has 14 residues. The V gene lost 3 bases and the J gene lost 5 bases, with 14 bases spanning the gap. Germline CDR1 reads LNHDA; CDR2 reads SQIVND (reference sequence). The DNA for the CDR3 is TGTGCCAGTAGTATTTCTCCATGGGGGGACGAGCAGTACTTC. This translates into CASSISPWGDEQYF.

The chain recombines TRBV7-2 with TRBJ2-7; D not certain. Germline V gene data show CDR1 as SGHTA and CDR2 as FQGNSA. The V end was cut by 5 bases, the J end by 0 bases, with 8 bases between. This CDR3 comprises 13 residues. The CDR3, as DNA: TGTGCCAGCAGCCCCCGTGGCTCCTACGAGCAGTACTTC. Translating gives CASSPRGSYEQYF.

The gene calls are TRBV5-4 and TRBJ2-1; TRBD1 or TRBD2 may be the D gene (6 bases each). Looked up from germline, CDR1 is SGHNT and CDR2 is YYREEE (reference sequence). This CDR3 is built from 15 residues. Trimming took off 2 bases at V and 2 bases at J, with 11 bases between the two ends. This CDR3 reads CASSFGGRTYNEQFF. For the CDR3, the DNA is TGTGCCAGCAGCTTCGGGGGCCGTACCTACAATGAGCAGTTCTTC.

V gene TRBV29-1 combines with J gene TRBJ2-2; TRBD1 agrees at 8 bases. Germline V CDR1 and CDR2: SQVTM, ANQGSEA. V lost 8 bases to trimming and J lost 1 base; unmatched junction nucleotides: 3. The CDR3 contains 13 residues. CDR3 nucleotide sequence: TGCAGCTTCGGGACAGGGAACACCGGGGAGCTGTTTTTT. Encoded protein: CSFGTGNTGELFF.

This chain connects TRBV3-1 (or the pseudogene TRBV3-2) to TRBJ1-3; TRBD1 might be the D (5 bases). The germline gives CDR1 LGHDT, CDR2 YNNKEL (reference sequence). Trimming pared 8 bases from V and 0 bases from J, leaving 8 bases between. The CDR3 runs to 13 residues. CDR3 in DNA: TGTGCCAGCGCAGGGATCTCTGGAAACACCATATATTTT. It is translated as CASAGISGNTIYF.

The rearrangement joins TRBV5-1 to TRBJ1-5; TRBD1 matches at 10 bases. J lost 5 bases, V lost 2 bases, and 1 base had no gene match. The CDR3 has 14 residues. From germline, CDR1 is SGHRS and CDR2 YFSETQ. The CDR3 DNA sequence: TGCGCCAGCAGCTTAGGGACAGGGGATCAGCCCCAGCATTTT. Translating it yields CASSLGTGDQPQHF. The entire variable domain, with the rest obtained from reference TRBV5-1 and TRBJ1-5, is as follows: KAGVTQTPRYLIKTRGQQVTLSCSPISGHRSVSWYQQTPGQGLQFLFEYFSETQRNKGNFPGRFSGRQFSNSRSEMNVSTLELGDSALYLCASSLGTGDQPQHFGDGTRLSIL.

The chain recombines TRBV7-2 with TRBJ2-3; D gene uncertain. Germline loops: CDR1 SGHTA, CDR2 FQGNSA. This CDR3 comprises 11 residues. The V and J ends lost 11 bases and 6 bases respectively, with 12 bases between them. The CDR3 DNA is TGTGCCTTCGCCCTTGGGGATACGCAGTATTTT. Translating it yields CAFALGDTQYF.

Regarding this clone: The same CDR3 also results from other DNA sequences found in this sample. The chain has TRBV5-1 and TRBJ1-1, with 8 bases lining up with TRBD1. The trim removed 8 bases at V and 2 bases at J, leaving 8 bases unmatched. The CDR3 covers 14 residues. Per the germline V gene, CDR1 is SGHRS and CDR2 is YFSETQ. The CDR3 DNA sequence: TGCGCCAGTTCACCCGGGACAGGAAACACTGAAGCTTTCTTT. It yields the protein CASSPGTGNTEAFF.

This chain joins TRBV6-2 or TRBV6-3 and TRBJ1-1; 9 positions agree with TRBD1. The CDR3 sequence is 20 residues long. Germline V gene data show CDR1 as MNHEY and CDR2 as SVGEGT. The V and J ends lost 2 bases and 0 bases, in that order; junction bases with no gene match: 16. The CDR3 DNA reads TGTGCCAGCAGTTACAGACGCTCCGGGACAGGGACTTTTATGAACACTGAAGCTTTCTTT. The encoded protein is CASSYRRSGTGTFMNTEAFF.

Only a few counts were recorded for this clone. This chain uses TRBV30 with TRBJ1-6; 7 nucleotides match TRBD1. Germline CDR1 reads GTSNPN; CDR2 reads SVGIG (reference sequence). This CDR3 has 17 residues. The V gene end was trimmed by 3 bases and the J gene end by 7 bases; junction bases not matched to a gene: 15. The CDR3 region has the DNA TGTGCCTGGAGCACCAGACAGGGCGTTGGTGGGAATTCACCCCTCCACTTT. Protein: CAWSTRQGVGGNSPLHF.

This clone was detected only once. The J gene is TRBJ2-5, the V gene TRBV9; a weak D match, TRBD1 (6 bases). Germline V CDR1 and CDR2: SGDLS, YYNGEE. Between the trimmed V and J ends, which lost 2 bases and 9 bases, there was a span of 17 bases. This CDR3 spans 14 amino acids. Here the CDR3 reads CASSVATGGAPQYF. Written as DNA, the CDR3 is TGTGCCAGCAGCGTGGCGACAGGCGGAGCCCCCCAGTACTTC.

The V call is TRBV5-1, the J call TRBJ1-1; 8 nucleotides align to TRBD1. CDR3 length: 15 residues. Losses at the gene ends were 4 bases for V and 1 base for J; bases not matched to a gene: 6. The germline CDR1 and CDR2 sequences are SGHRS and YFSETQ. The CDR3 protein is CASSPRGTGNTEAFF. The CDR3 nucleotides are TGCGCCAGCAGCCCACGGGGGACAGGGAACACTGAAGCTTTCTTT.

The rearrangement links TRBV5-8 to TRBJ1-4; the match to TRBD1 covers 7 bases. Unmatched junction bases numbered 7, after V lost 5 bases and J lost 0 bases. Germline CDR1 is SGHTS and CDR2 is YDEGEE. This CDR3 is 16 amino acids long. The DNA for the CDR3 is TGTGCCAGCAGGTCGGGACAGCATACAACTAATGAAAAACTGTTTTTT. It yields the protein CASRSGQHTTNEKLFF.

This sequence joins TRBV3-1 (or the pseudogene TRBV3-2) and TRBJ1-1; TRBD1 matches at 9 bases. V dropped 1 base and J dropped 1; count of bases not matched to a gene: 13. The CDR3 has 19 amino acids. From germline, CDR1 is LGHDT and CDR2 YNNKEL (reference sequence). In DNA, the CDR3 is TGTGCCAGCAGCCAAGCTCCTCGACTGAGGGGACAGGGGAACACTGAAGCTTTCTTT. Translating it yields CASSQAPRLRGQGNTEAFF.

This clone was detected only a few times. The rearrangement links TRBV12-3 or TRBV12-4 to TRBJ1-2; 7 bases are a match to TRBD1. CDR3 length: 13 residues. V lost 4 bases to trimming and J lost 8 bases; unmatched junction nucleotides: 7. The chain's CDR3 is CASSSRDRGGYTF. CDR3 coding DNA: TGTGCCAGCAGTTCCCGGGACAGAGGGGGCTACACCTTC.

The table lists this clone with a count of one. V is TRBV19 and J is TRBJ1-5; D remains ambiguous. Trimming took off 5 bases at V and 1 base at J, with 9 bases between the two ends. This CDR3 contains 14 residues. Germline-derived CDR1 and CDR2 are LNHDA and SQIVND (reference sequence). The CDR3 is CASSEQQSNQPQHF. CDR3 DNA sequence: TGTGCCAGTAGTGAGCAACAAAGCAATCAGCCCCAGCATTTT. Combining the CDR3 with reference TRBV19 and TRBJ1-5 gives the whole variable domain DGGITQSPKYLFRKEGQNVTLSCEQNLNHDAMYWYRQDPGQGLRLIYYSQIVNDFQKGDIAEGYSVSREKKESFPLTVTSAQKNPTAFYLCASSEQQSNQPQHFGDGTRLSIL.

The chain combines TRBV18 with TRBJ1-4; unclear D gene. Germline V gene lookup returns CDR1 KGHSH and CDR2 LQKENI. This CDR3 region has 13 residues. The V gene lost 3 bases and the J gene lost 6 bases, with 8 bases spanning the gap. CDR3: CASSPRLDEKLFF. The DNA for the CDR3 is TGTGCCAGCTCACCGAGACTGGATGAAAAACTGTTTTTT.

The rearrangement links TRBV18 to TRBJ2-5; 9 nucleotides align to TRBD2. The germline CDR1 and CDR2 sequences are KGHSH and LQKENI. Trimming at V came to 1 base and at J to 2 bases, leaving 2 bases not matched to a gene. This CDR3 contains 15 residues. The CDR3 sequence is CASSPLAGEQETQYF. The CDR3 bases are TGTGCCAGCTCACCACTAGCGGGGGAACAAGAGACCCAGTACTTC. Full variable domain (remainder filled in from reference TRBV18 and TRBJ2-5): NAGVMQNPRHLVRRRGQEARLRCSPMKGHSHVYWYRQLPEEGLKFMVYLQKENIIDESGMPKERFSAEFPKEGPSILRIQQVVRGDSAAYFCASSPLAGEQETQYFGPGTRLLVL.

This chain connects TRBV7-2 to TRBJ2-7; 8 bases map to TRBD1. Trimming removed 1 base from V and 10 bases from J; junction bases left unmatched: 12. This CDR3 contains 15 residues. In germline, CDR1 is SGHTA, CDR2 FQGNSA. In nucleotides, the CDR3 is TGTGCCAGCAGCTTAGGACAGGGGCCTCTAGGAGAACAGTACTTC. Translation: CASSLGQGPLGEQYF.

V is TRBV7-2 and J is TRBJ1-1; D gene uncertain. Germline lookup yields CDR1 SGHTA and CDR2 FQGNSA. The germline V and J ends were trimmed by 0 bases and 0 bases, with 8 bases remaining between them. The CDR3 covers 15 residues. CDR3 sequence reads: CASSLADTVNTEAFF. The CDR3 DNA follows: TGTGCCAGCAGCTTAGCCGACACTGTGAACACTGAAGCTTTCTTT. Variable domain in full (rest from reference TRBV7-2 and TRBJ1-1): GAGVSQSPSNKVTEKGKDVELRCDPISGHTALYWYRQSLGQGLEFLIYFQGNSAPDKSGLPSDRFSAERTGGSVSTLTIQRTQQEDSAVYLCASSLADTVNTEAFFGQGTRLTVV.